Ten or more counts support the clone carrying this T cell receptor (beta chain). Its antigen is unidentified. CDR3 length equals 14 residues. Germline V gene data show CDR1 as LNHNV and CDR2 as YYDKDF (reference sequence). The ends lost 4 bases at V and 7 bases at J; junction bases unmatched: 5. This sample stems from a study of beta chain bispecific antibodies for T cell cancers. Findings and caveats of the study: Versus anti-CD19, anti-TRBV12 exposure cut the TRBV12-3 share of TRBV signal by under 99%. The leukemia cells, rather than normal T cells, gave most of the targeted TRBV signal.

Either OKT3 anti-CD3 antibody or CD3/CD28 beads expanded T cells from blood mononuclear cells over roughly 3 days. Anti-TRBV12 bispecific coculture of Jurkat cells with normal T cells. TCRdb fed the 5' RACE reads into MiXCR, producing one record per CDR3 protein. The sample has about 20,000 distinct CDR3 sequences; more than 2% are singletons. The chain is built from TRBV15 and TRBJ1-3; 9 bases map to TRBD1. The starting material was healthy donor T cells cultured with leukemia cells, obtained from a culture containing a bispecific antibody targeting TCR Vbeta12. This receptor was taken from a human donor in good health. Some clones in this sample may be carry-over from other donors' samples. Here the CDR3 reads CATSTRQGGNTIYF. The CDR3 DNA reads as TGTGCCACCAGCACCCGACAGGGGGGTAACACCATATATTTT.